This T cell receptor (beta chain) derives from a study of shared clonotypes between healthy human individuals. There are 15 residues in the CDR3. V was pared by 3 bases and J by 3 bases, with 15 bases between. CDR1 WSHSY and CDR2 SAAADI come from the germline V gene. Study results and caveats: It was observed that roughly 4.8% of naive CD4 clonotypes were shared across a handful of donors.

For this clone: Its specificity is unknown.

Sequencing used immunoSEQ multiplex PCR; TCRdb keeps in-frame clones, though not all of them. The table includes some 1,100,000 clones, roughly 74% detected once. Sequencing was carried out using memory CD4+ T cells from PBMCs. The subset is: CD45RA-negative fraction. The chain couples TRBV10-2 to TRBJ2-7; TRBD2 might be the D (6 bases). The receptor comes from a man younger than 35 in good health. Some clones in this sample may be carry-over from other donors' samples. The CDR3 spells CASSDRMEGLYEQYF. As DNA, the CDR3 is TGCGCCAGCAGTGACAGAATGGAGGGGCTCTACGAGCAGTACTTC.